One sample yielded the 8 T cell receptor beta chains listed below, sequenced in a study of cytomegalovirus exposure and HLA in healthy donors. The PCR made use of 60 Vbeta and 13 Jbeta primers. The table came from immunoSEQ multiplex PCR; TCRdb's copy has only in-frame clones and leaves some out. Of about 230,000 clones in the sample, approximately 85% were seen once. The sample was PBMCs. These receptors all stem from a girl aged 2 to 10 in good health and CMV-seronegative.

V gene TRBV4-2 combines with J gene TRBJ2-3; D may be TRBD2 (6 bases). Trimming removed 4 bases at V and 6 bases at J, with 17 bases between. The germline V gene has CDR1 LGHNA and CDR2 YNFKEQ. The CDR3 has 15 residues. CDR3 sequence reads: CASSRLEAGVDTQYF. Written as DNA, the CDR3 is TGTGCCAGCAGCCGACTAGAGGCCGGCGTGGATACGCAGTATTTT.

The rearrangement links TRBV5-1 to TRBJ2-2, with 13 bases fitting TRBD2. The length of the CDR3 is 17 residues. V lost 0 bases, J lost 6 bases, and 5 bases stayed unmatched. Germline-derived CDR1 and CDR2 are SGHRS and YFSETQ. CDR3 in amino acids: CASSLEGLAGRAGELFF. The CDR3 DNA reads TGCGCCAGCAGCTTGGAGGGACTAGCGGGGAGGGCCGGGGAGCTGTTTTTT.

The chain's CDR3 is CASSIEQVNSPLHF. The DNA for the CDR3 is TGTGCCAGTAGTATCGAACAGGTGAATTCACCCCTCCACTTT. The chain employs TRBV19 and TRBJ1-6, with D possibly being TRBD1 (5 bases). The CDR3 covers 14 residues. Germline assignment: CDR1 LNHDA and CDR2 SQIVND (reference sequence). The V end was cut by 3 bases, the J end by 7 bases, with 10 bases between.

This chain uses TRBV19 with TRBJ1-2; D perhaps matches TRBD1 (5 bases). The CDR3 covers 14 residues. The germline gives CDR1 LNHDA, CDR2 SQIVND (reference sequence). The V end was cut by 3 bases, the J end by 2 bases, with 10 bases between. The CDR3 sequence is CASSIGARNYGYTF. In DNA, the CDR3 is TGTGCCAGTAGTATTGGGGCCAGGAACTATGGCTACACCTTC.

This clone has only a few counts. The rearrangement uses TRBV11-2 and TRBJ2-3; 8 positions match TRBD2. With 1 base clipped from V and 6 bases from J, the junction kept 6 bases outside the gene matches. The germline V gene encodes CDR1 SGHAT and CDR2 FQNNGV. The CDR3 extends over 15 amino acids. Written as DNA, the CDR3 is TGTGCCAGCAGCTTAGGAGCGGGAGAATGGGATACGCAGTATTTT. This codes for CASSLGAGEWDTQYF.

The rearrangement joins TRBV10-3 to TRBJ2-1; a weak D match, TRBD2 (6 bases). CDR3 length: 16 amino acids. V was clipped by 8 bases and J by 6 bases, with 23 bases between them. Germline V gene data show CDR1 as ENHRY and CDR2 as SYGVKD. The DNA for the CDR3 is TGTGCCATCTTGGCTCACCCAGCGGGCGGTGTCAATGAGCAGTTCTTC. It is translated as CAILAHPAGGVNEQFF.

V and J are TRBV6-5 and TRBJ2-7; TRBD2 matches at 7 bases. Trimming took 1 base from V and 8 from J; bases not matched to a gene: 5. The CDR3 consists of 13 residues. Germline V lookup: CDR1 MNHEY, CDR2 SVGAGI. The CDR3 protein is CASSYLGREKQYF. The DNA of the CDR3 is TGTGCCAGCAGTTACTTAGGGCGGGAGAAGCAGTACTTC.

The genes are TRBV6-5 and TRBJ1-1; D is ambiguous. Germline values: CDR1 MNHEY, CDR2 SVGAGI. Trimming shortened V by 4 bases and J by 0 bases, and 9 bases separated the two germline ends. The CDR3 is 14 residues long. CDR3 nucleotides: TGTGCCAGCAGTTTGAGGCAGCTGAACACTGAAGCTTTCTTT. Protein product: CASSLRQLNTEAFF.